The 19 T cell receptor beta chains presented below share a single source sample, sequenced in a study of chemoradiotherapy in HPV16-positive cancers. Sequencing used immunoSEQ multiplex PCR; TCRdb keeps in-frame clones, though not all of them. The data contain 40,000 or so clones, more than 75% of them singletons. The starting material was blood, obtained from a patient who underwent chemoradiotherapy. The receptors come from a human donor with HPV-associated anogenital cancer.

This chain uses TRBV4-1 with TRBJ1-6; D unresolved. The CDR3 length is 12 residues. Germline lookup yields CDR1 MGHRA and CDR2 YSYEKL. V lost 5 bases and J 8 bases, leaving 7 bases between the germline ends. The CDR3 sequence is CASSDSYSPLHF. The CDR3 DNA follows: TGCGCCAGCAGCGATAGTTATTCACCCCTCCACTTT.

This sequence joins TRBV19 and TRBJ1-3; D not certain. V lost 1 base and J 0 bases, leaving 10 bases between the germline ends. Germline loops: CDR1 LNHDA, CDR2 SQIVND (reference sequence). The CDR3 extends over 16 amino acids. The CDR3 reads CASSIGYDYSGNTIYF. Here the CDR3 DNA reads TGTGCCAGTAGTATAGGGTACGACTACTCTGGAAACACCATATATTTT.

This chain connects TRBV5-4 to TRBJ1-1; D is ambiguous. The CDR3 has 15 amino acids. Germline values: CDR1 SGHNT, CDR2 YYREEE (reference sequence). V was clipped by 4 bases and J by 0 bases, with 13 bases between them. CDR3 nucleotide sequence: TGTGCCAGCAGCACCGCCCGGAGACTGAACACTGAAGCTTTCTTT. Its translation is CASSTARRLNTEAFF.

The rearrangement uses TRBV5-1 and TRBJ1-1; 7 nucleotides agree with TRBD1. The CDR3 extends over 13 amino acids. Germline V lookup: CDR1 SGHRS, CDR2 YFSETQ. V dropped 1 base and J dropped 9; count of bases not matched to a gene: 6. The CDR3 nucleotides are TGCGCCAGCAGCTTGTTGCAGGGGGTTAAAGCTTTCTTT. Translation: CASSLLQGVKAFF.

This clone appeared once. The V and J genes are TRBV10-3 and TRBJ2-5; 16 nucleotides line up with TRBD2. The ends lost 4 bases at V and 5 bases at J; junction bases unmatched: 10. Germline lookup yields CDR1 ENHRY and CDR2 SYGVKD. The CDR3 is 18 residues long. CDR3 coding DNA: TGTGCCATCAGTGGGGGGACTAGCGGGGGGGTAGGACACGAGACCCAGTACTTC. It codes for CAISGGTSGGVGHETQYF.

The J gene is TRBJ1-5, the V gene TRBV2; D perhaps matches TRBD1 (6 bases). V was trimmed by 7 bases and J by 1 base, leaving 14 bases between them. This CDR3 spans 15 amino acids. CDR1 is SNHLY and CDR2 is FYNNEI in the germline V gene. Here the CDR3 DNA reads TGTGCCAGCACCGAGGGGGGGCACAGCAATCAGCCCCAGCATTTT. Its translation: CASTEGGHSNQPQHF.

CDR3 region: CASSTDRGLSYEQYF. The CDR3 DNA is TGTGCCAGCAGCACTGACAGGGGGCTGTCCTACGAGCAGTACTTC. This chain uses TRBV13 with TRBJ2-7; TRBD1 matches 10 bases. There are 15 residues in the CDR3. Germline CDR1 and CDR2: PRHDT and FYEKMQ (reference sequence). J gave up 1 base and V 5 bases, and 5 bases lay outside the gene matches.

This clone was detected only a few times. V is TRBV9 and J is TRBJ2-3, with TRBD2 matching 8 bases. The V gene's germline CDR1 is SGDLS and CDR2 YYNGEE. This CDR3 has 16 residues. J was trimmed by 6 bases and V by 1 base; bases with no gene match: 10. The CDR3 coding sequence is TGTGCCAGCAGCGTAAGGGCAGCGGGGGTCATGGATACGCAGTATTTT. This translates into CASSVRAAGVMDTQYF.

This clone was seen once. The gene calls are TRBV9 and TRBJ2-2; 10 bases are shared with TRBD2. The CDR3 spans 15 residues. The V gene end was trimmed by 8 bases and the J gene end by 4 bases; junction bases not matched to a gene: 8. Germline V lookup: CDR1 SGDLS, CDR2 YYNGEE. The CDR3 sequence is CARASGGPSTGELFF. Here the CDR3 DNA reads TGTGCCAGGGCTAGCGGGGGCCCGAGCACCGGGGAGCTGTTTTTT.

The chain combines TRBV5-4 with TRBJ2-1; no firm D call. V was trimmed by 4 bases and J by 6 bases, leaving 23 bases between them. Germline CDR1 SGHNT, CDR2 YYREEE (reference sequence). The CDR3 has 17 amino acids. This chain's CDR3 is CASSATSGPNRRNEQFF. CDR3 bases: TGTGCCAGCAGCGCGACTTCCGGGCCCAATAGGCGCAATGAGCAGTTCTTC. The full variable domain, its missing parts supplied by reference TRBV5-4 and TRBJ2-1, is ETGVTQSPTHLIKTRGQQVTLRCSSQSGHNTVSWYQQALGQGPQFIFQYYREEENGRGNFPPRFSGLQFPNYSSELNVNALELDDSALYLCASSATSGPNRRNEQFFGPGTRLTVL.

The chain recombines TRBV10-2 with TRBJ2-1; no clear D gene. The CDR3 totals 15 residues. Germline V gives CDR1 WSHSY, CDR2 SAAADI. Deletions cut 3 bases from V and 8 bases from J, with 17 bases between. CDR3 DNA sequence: TGCGCCAGCAGTGAAGGGCCCCCCTTCCGCGATGAGCAGTTCTTC. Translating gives CASSEGPPFRDEQFF.

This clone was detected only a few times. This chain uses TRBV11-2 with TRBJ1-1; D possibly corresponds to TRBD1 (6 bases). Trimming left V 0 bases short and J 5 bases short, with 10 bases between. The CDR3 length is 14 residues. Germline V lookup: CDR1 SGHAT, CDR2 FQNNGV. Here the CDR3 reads CASSLDLRGTEAFF. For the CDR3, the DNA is TGTGCCAGCAGCTTAGATTTAAGGGGGACTGAAGCTTTCTTT.

The chain's CDR3 is CASSPSTGGSDTQYF. The CDR3, as DNA: TGTGCCAGCTCACCCTCGACAGGGGGGTCAGATACGCAGTATTTT. This chain connects TRBV18 to TRBJ2-3, with 9 positions matching TRBD1. V dropped 3 bases and J dropped 4; count of bases not matched to a gene: 5. The CDR3 loop spans 15 amino acids. Germline V lookup: CDR1 KGHSH, CDR2 LQKENI. Full variable domain (rest looked up from reference TRBV18 and TRBJ2-3): NAGVMQNPRHLVRRRGQEARLRCSPMKGHSHVYWYRQLPEEGLKFMVYLQKENIIDESGMPKERFSAEFPKEGPSILRIQQVVRGDSAAYFCASSPSTGGSDTQYFGPGTRLTVL.

The CDR3 coding sequence is TGTGCCTGGAGTGTACTCACCGGGGAGCTGTTTTTT. Protein sequence: CAWSVLTGELFF. This chain links TRBV30 with TRBJ2-2; D gene uncertain. With 0 bases removed from V and 4 bases from J, the gap between germline ends came to 3 bases. The CDR3 length is 12 residues. Germline V CDR1 and CDR2: GTSNPN, SVGIG (reference sequence).

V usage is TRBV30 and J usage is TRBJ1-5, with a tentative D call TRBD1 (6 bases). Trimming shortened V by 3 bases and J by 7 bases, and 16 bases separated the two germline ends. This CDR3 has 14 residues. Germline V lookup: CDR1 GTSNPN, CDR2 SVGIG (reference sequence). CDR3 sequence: CAWSRGPSGQPQHF. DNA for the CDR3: TGTGCCTGGAGCAGGGGACCCTCGGGGCAGCCCCAGCATTTT.

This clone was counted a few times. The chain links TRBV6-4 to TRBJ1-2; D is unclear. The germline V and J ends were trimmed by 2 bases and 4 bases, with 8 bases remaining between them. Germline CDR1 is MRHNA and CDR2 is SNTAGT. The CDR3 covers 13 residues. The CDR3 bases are TGTGCCAGCAGTGACAGGGTGGGCTATGGCTACACCTTC. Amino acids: CASSDRVGYGYTF.

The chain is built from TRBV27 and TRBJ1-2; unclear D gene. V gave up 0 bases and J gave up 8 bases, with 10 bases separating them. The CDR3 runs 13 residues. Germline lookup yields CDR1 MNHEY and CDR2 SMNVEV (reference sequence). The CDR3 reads CASSLSLTGGYTF. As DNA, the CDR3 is TGTGCCAGCAGTTTATCTTTGACGGGCGGCTACACCTTC.

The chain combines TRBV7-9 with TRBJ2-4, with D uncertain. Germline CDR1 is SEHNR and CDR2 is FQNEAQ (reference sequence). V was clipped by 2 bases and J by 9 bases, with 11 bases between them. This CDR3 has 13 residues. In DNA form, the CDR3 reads TGTGCCAGCAGCTTAAGTCAGTCGGGCATTCAGTACTTC. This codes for CASSLSQSGIQYF.

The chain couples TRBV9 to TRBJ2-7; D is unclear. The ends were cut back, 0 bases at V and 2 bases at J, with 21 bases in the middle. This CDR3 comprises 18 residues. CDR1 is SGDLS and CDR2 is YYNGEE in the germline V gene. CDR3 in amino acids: CASSVGVQAPINTYEQYF. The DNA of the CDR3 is TGTGCCAGCAGCGTAGGTGTTCAGGCCCCAATAAACACCTACGAGCAGTACTTC.